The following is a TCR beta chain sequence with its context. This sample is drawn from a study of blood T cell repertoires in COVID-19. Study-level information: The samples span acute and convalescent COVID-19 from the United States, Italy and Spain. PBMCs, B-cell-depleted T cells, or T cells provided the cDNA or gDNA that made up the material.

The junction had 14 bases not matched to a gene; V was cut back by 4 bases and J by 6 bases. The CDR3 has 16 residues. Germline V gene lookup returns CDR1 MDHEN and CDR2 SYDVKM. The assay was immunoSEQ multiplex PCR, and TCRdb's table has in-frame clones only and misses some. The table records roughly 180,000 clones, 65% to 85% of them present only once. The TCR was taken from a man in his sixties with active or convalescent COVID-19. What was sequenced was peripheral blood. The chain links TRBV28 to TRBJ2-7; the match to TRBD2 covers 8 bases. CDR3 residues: CASSSRLQRETGEQYF. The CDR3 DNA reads TGTGCCAGCAGTTCCCGCCTTCAGCGGGAGACGGGCGAGCAGTACTTC.